A selection of T cell receptor beta chains follows, all from one sample in a study of blood T cell repertoires in COVID-19. Repertoires were generated with immunoSEQ multiplex PCR, while TCRdb's copy carries only in-frame clones and drops some. The table records 300,000 to 450,000 clones, approximately 86% of them present only once. Sequenced material: peripheral blood. These receptors originate from a human donor in a cohort sampled during active COVID-19. Both conserved end residues are part of each CDR3. Rows may omit the clone size; those that give it use once, few, many or a size class.

V gene	J gene	clone size	CDR3 protein
TRBV19	TRBJ1-2	.	CASTSLATGDGYTF
TRBV4-2	TRBJ1-1	.	CASSLTAGRAFF
TRBV19	TRBJ1-2	.	CASSMDLPGGYGYTF
TRBV9	TRBJ2-5	.	CASSVQGLAGETQYF
TRBV9	TRBJ1-5	.	CASSVDSGQPQHF
TRBV4-2	TRBJ1-3	.	CASSQVVTQASGNTIYF
TRBV28	TRBJ2-1	.	CASSSGLAGWGNSYNEQFF
TRBV27	TRBJ2-2	few	CASKGLAYTGELFF
TRBV6-5	TRBJ1-2	.	CASSSRVTENYGYTF
TRBV7-8	TRBJ2-3	.	CASSSNGRATDTQYF
TRBV27	TRBJ2-3	few	CASSPLAGGGNTQYF
TRBV29-1	TRBJ2-5	once	CSVGSRTGEYQTAREAQYF
TRBV27	TRBJ1-4	few	CASKGPGEKLFF
TRBV11-2	TRBJ2-7	.	CASSLDPGRGLEQYF
TRBV3-1/TRBV3-2	TRBJ1-3	.	CASSQEFGGIVGNTIYF
TRBV24-1	TRBJ2-1	.	CATSDPGLDDEQFF
TRBV3-1/TRBV3-2	TRBJ1-1	few	CASSPDRGRQTEAFF
TRBV7-8	TRBJ2-3	.	CASSFGLAGANTQYF
TRBV19	TRBJ1-1	few	CASSMGQELTEAFF
TRBV19	TRBJ2-3	.	CASSERLDGYTDTQYF
TRBV7-2	TRBJ1-5	few	CASSSRQGSGQPQHF
TRBV7-2	TRBJ2-7	.	CASSLTGLSYEQYF
TRBV2	TRBJ2-7	.	CASRGEAYEQYF